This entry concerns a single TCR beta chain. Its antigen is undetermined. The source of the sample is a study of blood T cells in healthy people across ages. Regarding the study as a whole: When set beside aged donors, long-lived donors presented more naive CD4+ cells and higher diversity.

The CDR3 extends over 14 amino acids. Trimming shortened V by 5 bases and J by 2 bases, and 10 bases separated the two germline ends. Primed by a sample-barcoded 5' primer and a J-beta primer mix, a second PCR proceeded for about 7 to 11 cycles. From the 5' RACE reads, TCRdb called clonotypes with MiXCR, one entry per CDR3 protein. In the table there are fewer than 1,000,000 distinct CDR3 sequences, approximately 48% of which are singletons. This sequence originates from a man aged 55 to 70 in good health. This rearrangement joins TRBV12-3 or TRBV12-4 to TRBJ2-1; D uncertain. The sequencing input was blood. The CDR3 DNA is TGTGCCAGCAGTCCCTCAGCCACCTACAATGAGCAGTTCTTC. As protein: CASSPSATYNEQFF.